Below are 23 T cell receptor beta chains sequenced from a single sample in a study of T cell responses to AZD1222 COVID-19 vaccine. This table comes from immunoSEQ multiplex PCR, and its TCRdb copy is limited to in-frame clones, with some not included. The sample shows about 120,000 clones, about 91% of them seen only once. The sample in question was peripheral blood, obtained on day 0 of AZD1222 vaccination. These receptors were taken from an adult in good health.

The chain combines TRBV2 with TRBJ2-1, with D hard to call. The germline V gene has CDR1 SNHLY and CDR2 FYNNEI. V was trimmed by 7 bases and J by 10 bases, leaving 14 bases between them. The CDR3 sequence is 12 residues long. CDR3 protein: CASNLRSPEQFF. The CDR3, as DNA: TGTGCCAGCAATTTGCGCTCGCCAGAGCAGTTCTTC.

The chain carries TRBV15 and TRBJ1-4; no definite D call. CDR1 is LNHNV and CDR2 is YYDKDF in the germline V gene (reference sequence). The CDR3 length is 13 residues. V shed 1 base and J shed 8 bases, with 8 bases lying between them. DNA for the CDR3: TGTGCCACCAGCAGAGCCCTGGGGGAAAAACTGTTTTTT. Translated, it gives CATSRALGEKLFF.

V and J are TRBV7-6 and TRBJ2-5, with TRBD2 as a possible D gene (5 bases). CDR1 and CDR2 from the germline V gene are SGHVS and FNYEAQ. Between the trimmed V and J ends, which lost 2 bases and 1 base, there was a span of 14 bases. The CDR3 covers 16 residues. CDR3 in amino acids: CASSLSGSRPQETQYF. The CDR3 bases are TGTGCCAGCAGCTTAAGCGGCTCTCGGCCCCAAGAGACCCAGTACTTC.

Comments on this clone: One junction end does not reproduce the germline sequence, and a read error may be involved. This chain connects TRBV5-1 to TRBJ2-7; 13 bases match TRBD2. This CDR3 has 13 amino acids. In germline, CDR1 is SGHRS, CDR2 YFSETQ. The CDR3 nucleotides are TGCGCCAGCAGCCCCGGGACTAGCGGGAAAGGGCACTTC. It is translated as CASSPGTSGKGHF.

The chain has TRBV4-1 and TRBJ1-2; no reliable D call. Germline loops: CDR1 MGHRA, CDR2 YSYEKL. V was trimmed by 4 bases and J by 6 bases, leaving 12 bases between them. The CDR3 is 13 residues long. The CDR3 spells CASSPQIVDGYTF. Here the CDR3 DNA reads TGCGCCAGCAGCCCCCAGATCGTGGATGGCTACACCTTC.

The chain couples TRBV27 to TRBJ1-5; 7 positions agree with TRBD1. V shed 9 bases, J shed 2 bases, and the junction held 7 bases outside the gene matches. The length of the CDR3 is 14 residues. Germline-derived CDR1 and CDR2 are MNHEY and SMNVEV (reference sequence). DNA for the CDR3: TGTGCCAGTTCCACAGGGGTAGGCAATCAGCCCCAGCATTTT. It encodes CASSTGVGNQPQHF.

The V and J genes are TRBV7-2 and TRBJ1-1; 7 positions agree with TRBD1. The CDR3 runs to 13 residues. J gave up 6 bases and V 1 base, and 2 bases lay outside the gene matches. Germline CDR1 SGHTA, CDR2 FQGNSA. CDR3 coding DNA: TGTGCCAGCAGCTTAGTTGGGACAGCTGAAGCTTTCTTT. Translated: CASSLVGTAEAFF.

This chain uses TRBV29-1 with TRBJ1-2; D is unresolved. Per germline, CDR1 SQVTM and CDR2 ANQGSEA. Trimming shortened V by 4 bases and J by 2 bases, and 8 bases separated the two germline ends. The CDR3 sequence is 12 residues long. Here the CDR3 reads CSVVVGNYGYTF. CDR3 DNA sequence: TGCAGCGTTGTGGTAGGGAACTATGGCTACACCTTC. Full variable domain (outside the CDR3, taken from reference TRBV29-1 and TRBJ1-2): SAVISQKPSRDICQRGTSLTIQCQVDSQVTMMFWYRQQPGQSLTLIATANQGSEATYESGFVIDKFPISRPNLTFSTLTVSNMSPEDSSIYLCSVVVGNYGYTFGSGTRLTVV.

This chain links TRBV6-4 with TRBJ1-1, with D perhaps matching TRBD1 (6 bases). This CDR3 is built from 17 residues. With 6 bases removed from V and 0 bases from J, the gap between germline ends came to 20 bases. In germline, CDR1 is MRHNA, CDR2 SNTAGT. The CDR3 spells CASSPPGVYSLNTEAFF. In DNA form, the CDR3 reads TGTGCCAGCAGCCCCCCAGGGGTCTACTCCTTGAACACTGAAGCTTTCTTT.

This clone was seen once. The chain carries TRBV12-3 or TRBV12-4 and TRBJ1-6; no clear D. V was cut by 3 bases and J by 10 bases, with 7 bases left in between. The CDR3 totals 12 residues. The CDR3 DNA is TGTGCCAGCAGTTTTGGAAGCTCACCCCTCCACTTT. As protein: CASSFGSSPLHF.

This chain connects TRBV5-1 to TRBJ2-1, with D unclear. The CDR3 runs 14 residues. Germline loops: CDR1 SGHRS, CDR2 YFSETQ. The V and J ends lost 1 base and 4 bases respectively, with 9 bases between them. CDR3 residues: CASSLRGPYNEQFF. The CDR3 DNA follows: TGCGCCAGCAGCTTGCGTGGCCCTTACAATGAGCAGTTCTTC. Looking up the rest from reference TRBV5-1 and TRBJ2-1 gives the full variable domain: KAGVTQTPRYLIKTRGQQVTLSCSPISGHRSVSWYQQTPGQGLQFLFEYFSETQRNKGNFPGRFSGRQFSNSRSEMNVSTLELGDSALYLCASSLRGPYNEQFFGPGTRLTVL.

The DNA for the CDR3 is TGTGCCAGCAGCGTAGCCAGCTCTCGGGCCTCCTACAATGAGCAGTTCTTC. Its protein is CASSVASSRASYNEQFF. The chain uses TRBV9 and TRBJ2-1; D is uncertain. V lost 0 bases and J lost 0, with 13 bases in between. Germline values: CDR1 SGDLS, CDR2 YYNGEE. The CDR3 length is 17 residues.

The rearrangement uses TRBV6-5 and TRBJ1-6; a weak D match, TRBD1 (6 bases). V dropped 9 bases and J dropped 4 bases, with 10 bases sitting between them. The germline gives CDR1 MNHEY, CDR2 SVGAGI. CDR3 length equals 13 residues. The CDR3 loop is CASSGVYNSPLHF. The DNA of the CDR3 is TGTGCCAGTTCAGGGGTGTATAATTCACCCCTCCACTTT.

The rearrangement uses TRBV18 and TRBJ2-3, with a tentative D call TRBD1 (5 bases). Germline assignment: CDR1 KGHSH and CDR2 LQKENI. The length of the CDR3 is 14 residues. V dropped 1 base and J dropped 4 bases, with 9 bases sitting between them. CDR3 sequence: CASSPLGEPDTQYF. In DNA form, the CDR3 reads TGTGCCAGCTCACCACTAGGGGAACCAGATACGCAGTATTTT.

The gene calls are TRBV15 and TRBJ2-5; D uncertain. The V and J ends lost 0 bases and 5 bases respectively, with 10 bases between them. The CDR3 has 14 amino acids. Per the germline V gene, CDR1 is LNHNV and CDR2 is YYDKDF (reference sequence). The chain's CDR3 is CATSRDAESETQYF. In DNA, the CDR3 is TGTGCCACCAGCAGAGATGCGGAAAGCGAGACCCAGTACTTC.

J is TRBJ2-1 and V is TRBV21-1; the table's D call TRBD2 went unverified against the DNA. TRBV21-1 is classified as a pseudogene. CDR3 length: 16 amino acids. In DNA form, the CDR3 reads TGTGCCAGCAGCAAAGTGAGGAGGGAGTCCTACAATGAGCAGTTCTTC. Amino acids: CASSKVRRESYNEQFF.

A single count supports this clone. The rearrangement joins TRBV13 to TRBJ2-1, with D possibly matching TRBD1 (7 bases). V lost 5 bases, J lost 5 bases, and 10 bases lay in between. Germline loops: CDR1 PRHDT, CDR2 FYEKMQ (reference sequence). The CDR3 runs to 13 residues. The CDR3 DNA reads TGTGCCAGCAGCGCGGGGACAGACAATGAGCAGTTCTTC. It yields the protein CASSAGTDNEQFF.

The chain employs TRBV7-8 and TRBJ1-4; 7 nucleotides match TRBD1. V shed 1 base, J shed 5 bases, and the junction held 4 bases outside the gene matches. This CDR3 spans 15 amino acids. CDR1 and CDR2 from the germline V gene are SGHVS and FQNEAQ. The CDR3 DNA reads as TGTGCCAGCAGCTTAGAGGGCAGGGGGAATGAAAAACTGTTTTTT. This codes for CASSLEGRGNEKLFF.

The chain carries TRBV7-2 and TRBJ1-2; maybe TRBD1 (5 bases). The length of the CDR3 is 13 residues. Trimming took 5 bases from V and 6 from J, leaving 13 bases between them. Germline V lookup: CDR1 SGHTA, CDR2 FQGNSA. CDR3: CASSPRQPNGYTF. CDR3 bases: TGTGCCAGCAGCCCCCGACAGCCCAATGGCTACACCTTC.

This sequence joins TRBV4-1 and TRBJ2-7; D call uncertain. Germline assignment: CDR1 MGHRA and CDR2 YSYEKL. V was shortened by 0 bases and J by 7 bases, with 10 bases between the two germline ends. The CDR3 is 13 amino acids. The CDR3 DNA reads as TGCGCCAGCAGCCAAGATCCCCTTGGGGAGCAGTACTTC. Residues: CASSQDPLGEQYF.

The chain has TRBV6-5 and TRBJ1-4; possible D gene TRBD1, 5 bases. V was shortened by 7 bases and J by 8 bases, with 17 bases between the two germline ends. CDR3 size: 14 residues. Per germline, CDR1 MNHEY and CDR2 SVGAGI. This chain's CDR3 is CASIRDLGGEKLFF. The CDR3 bases are TGTGCCAGCATCCGGGACTTAGGAGGAGAAAAACTGTTTTTT.

This chain joins TRBV9 and TRBJ2-3; D might be TRBD2 (5 bases). Trimming shortened V by 2 bases and J by 3 bases, and 10 bases separated the two germline ends. The germline gives CDR1 SGDLS, CDR2 YYNGEE. The CDR3 sequence is 14 residues long. The CDR3, as DNA: TGTGCCAGCAGCGTTCGACTAAAGACAGATACGCAGTATTTT. Translated: CASSVRLKTDTQYF. Complete variable domain (other parts from reference TRBV9 and TRBJ2-3): DSGVTQTPKHLITATGQRVTLRCSPRSGDLSVYWYQQSLDQGLQFLIQYYNGEERAKGNILERFSAQQFPDLHSELNLSSLELGDSALYFCASSVRLKTDTQYFGPGTRLTVL.

This chain uses TRBV6-2 or TRBV6-3 with TRBJ1-2, with TRBD1 identical over 7 bases. CDR1 and CDR2 from the germline V gene are MNHEY and SVGEGT. The ends lost 4 bases at V and 4 bases at J; junction bases unmatched: 3. The CDR3 loop spans 13 amino acids. Here the CDR3 DNA reads TGTGCCAGCAGTTTGACAGGGTTCTATGGCTACACCTTC. Residues: CASSLTGFYGYTF.